This T cell receptor beta chain was obtained from a study of naive and memory T cell subsets. Amplification of ligated cDNA took four PCR rounds with SP2 and nested alpha and beta constant primers. Alpha and beta constant region primers primed reverse transcription for blood and skin samples. From the 5' RACE reads, TCRdb called clonotypes with MiXCR, one entry per CDR3 protein. The table includes tens of thousands of distinct CDR3 sequences, around 8% detected once. Germline V CDR1 and CDR2: MNHEY, SVGEGT. Trimming cost V 5 bases and J 2 bases, with 6 bases left between them. This CDR3 spans 12 amino acids. The library had UMIs added by 3' ligation of an oligonucleotide to TCR cDNA. Whole-blood samples were more than 2 ml of peripheral blood from healthy adult volunteers. Unsorted total RNA, about 1 to 1000 ng, was DNase treated before reverse transcription. Overall study findings and caveats: Potentially, T cell activation and differentiation skew this RNA-based measurement.

This clonotype has ten or more counts. The antigen is undetermined. The receptor comes from a female donor in good health. J is TRBJ1-2 and V is TRBV6-2 or TRBV6-3; D may be TRBD1 (5 bases). CDR3 in amino acids: CASSRGNYGYTF. CDR3 in DNA: TGTGCCAGCAGTCGGGGCAACTATGGCTACACCTTC.